Listed here are 30 T cell receptor beta chains from one sample, sequenced in a study of graft-versus-host responses after intestinal transplantation. Their antigen targets remain unknown. TCRdb's copy holds only in-frame clones and misses some; the assay was immunoSEQ multiplex PCR. Of around 110,000 clones in the sample, less than 95% were seen once. The sample was unstimulated CD4+ T cells sorted from spleen or lymph node cells, taken before intestinal transplant. These receptors were obtained from a human donor who received an intestinal transplant.

This clone was seen more than once but under ten times. The chain joins TRBV4-1 to TRBJ1-2; a weak D match, TRBD1 (6 bases). The CDR3 loop spans 15 amino acids. The V gene lost 2 bases and the J gene lost 3 bases, with 13 bases spanning the gap. CDR1 is MGHRA, CDR2 YSYEKL, per germline. This CDR3 is CASSQTATGYYGYTF. CDR3 sequence (DNA): TGCGCCAGCAGCCAAACTGCCACAGGGTACTATGGCTACACCTTC.

The chain employs TRBV28 and TRBJ2-7, with a possible D match to TRBD2 (6 bases). The CDR3 runs to 15 residues. Trimming pared 6 bases from V and 3 bases from J, leaving 18 bases between. CDR1 and CDR2 (germline): MDHEN, SYDVKM. The CDR3 nucleotides are TGTGCCAGCAGAGAACTCGGGAGTACCGACTACGAGCAGTACTTC. This sequence encodes CASRELGSTDYEQYF.

This chain links TRBV30 with TRBJ2-7, with 12 bases lining up with TRBD2. J gave up 1 base and V 5 bases, and 6 bases lay outside the gene matches. CDR1 is GTSNPN, CDR2 SVGIG, per germline (reference sequence). The CDR3 covers 15 residues. The CDR3 DNA reads TGTGCCTGGTCACCGGGACTAGCGGGTTCCTACGAGCAGTACTTC. This codes for CAWSPGLAGSYEQYF.

The CDR3 DNA reads TGTGCCAGCAGCTTAGGTTGGGCCGAAGGAGGCTACACCTTC. It specifies CASSLGWAEGGYTF. The V and J genes are TRBV7-9 and TRBJ1-2; D uncertain. Germline loops: CDR1 SEHNR, CDR2 FQNEAQ (reference sequence). The CDR3 totals 14 residues. The V end lost 1 base, the J end lost 8 bases, and 14 bases lay between the germline ends.

A remark on this clone: The sample carries other DNA sequences with the same CDR3. The chain couples TRBV7-9 to TRBJ2-3; TRBD2 aligns across 14 bases. This CDR3 has 16 amino acids. V was clipped by 4 bases and J by 1 base; unmatched bases: 1. In germline, CDR1 is SEHNR, CDR2 FQNEAQ (reference sequence). The chain's CDR3 is CASSSGLAGGTDTQYF. CDR3 in DNA: TGTGCCAGCAGCTCGGGACTAGCGGGAGGCACAGATACGCAGTATTTT.

This clone was detected once. The chain uses TRBV14 and TRBJ2-7; possible D gene TRBD2, 5 bases. The CDR3 runs to 13 residues. V shed 0 bases and J shed 3 bases, with 6 bases lying between them. Germline CDR1 SGHDN, CDR2 FVKESK. In DNA form, the CDR3 reads TGTGCCAGCAGCCAAGAAGGAGGCTACGAGCAGTACTTC. Protein sequence: CASSQEGGYEQYF.

This chain connects TRBV19 to TRBJ1-5; perhaps TRBD1 as D (5 bases). The V and J ends lost 0 bases and 5 bases respectively, with 5 bases between them. The CDR3 loop spans 13 amino acids. Germline V gene lookup returns CDR1 LNHDA and CDR2 SQIVND (reference sequence). The CDR3 spells CASSIEGDQPQHF. The CDR3 DNA reads TGTGCCAGTAGTATAGAAGGGGATCAGCCCCAGCATTTT.

The chain links TRBV2 to TRBJ2-3; 13 bases fit TRBD2. The V segment lost 6 bases and the J segment 1 base; nucleotides outside the gene matches: 4. This CDR3 is built from 16 residues. Germline V gene sequence: CDR1 SNHLY, CDR2 FYNNEI. The CDR3 spells CASSAGTSGGTDTQYF. The CDR3, as DNA: TGTGCCAGCAGCGCCGGGACTAGCGGGGGCACAGATACGCAGTATTTT.

The V gene is TRBV4-2, the J gene TRBJ1-2; no clear D gene. The CDR3 contains 14 residues. CDR1 and CDR2 (germline): LGHNA, YNFKEQ. With 1 base removed from V and 4 bases from J, the gap between germline ends came to 10 bases. CDR3 residues: CASSQGPLGYGYTF. In nucleotides, the CDR3 is TGTGCCAGCAGCCAAGGGCCGCTAGGCTATGGCTACACCTTC.

This chain connects TRBV7-2 to TRBJ2-7; perhaps TRBD1 as D (7 bases). Per germline, CDR1 SGHTA and CDR2 FQGNSA. This CDR3 region has 15 residues. The germline V and J ends were trimmed by 1 base and 3 bases, with 13 bases remaining between them. CDR3 sequence (DNA): TGTGCCAGCAGCTTAGGGCAGGGGGGCCGCTACGAGCAGTACTTC. The encoded protein is CASSLGQGGRYEQYF. The full variable domain, with the rest looked up from reference TRBV7-2 and TRBJ2-7, is GAGVSQSPSNKVTEKGKDVELRCDPISGHTALYWYRQSLGQGLEFLIYFQGNSAPDKSGLPSDRFSAERTGGSVSTLTIQRTQQEDSAVYLCASSLGQGGRYEQYFGPGTRLTVT.

The CDR3 loop reads CASSVGGQIQETQYF. CDR3 DNA: TGTGCCAGCAGCGTAGGAGGACAGATACAAGAGACCCAGTACTTC. The V gene is TRBV9, the J gene TRBJ2-5; maybe TRBD1 (6 bases). Trimming took off 0 bases at V and 2 bases at J, with 11 bases between the two ends. Germline V lookup: CDR1 SGDLS, CDR2 YYNGEE. This CDR3 has 15 residues.

This CDR3 reads CASSLVPGTSGRAGDTQYF. Written as DNA, the CDR3 is TGTGCCAGCAGCTTAGTACCCGGGACTAGCGGGAGGGCCGGAGATACGCAGTATTTT. This chain connects TRBV7-8 to TRBJ2-3; TRBD2 matches 16 bases. The germline V gene has CDR1 SGHVS and CDR2 FQNEAQ. V lost 1 base and J lost 5; bases outside the gene matches: 9. The CDR3 runs 19 residues.

Here the CDR3 DNA reads TGTGCCAGCAGTTTAACAGCGGCCGAGACCTACAATGAGCAGTTCTTC. The encoded protein is CASSLTAAETYNEQFF. V gene TRBV27 combines with J gene TRBJ2-1; the D gene is possibly TRBD2 (5 bases). The germline CDR1 and CDR2 sequences are MNHEY and SMNVEV (reference sequence). V lost 2 bases and J lost 2, with 13 bases in between. This CDR3 is built from 16 residues.

Turning to this clone: The same CDR3 can be traced to other DNA sequences in this sample. The chain couples TRBV28 to TRBJ2-1, with 8 positions matching TRBD2. From germline, CDR1 is MDHEN and CDR2 SYDVKM. The CDR3 contains 15 residues. The J segment lost 4 bases and the V segment lost 6 bases, leaving 8 bases of the junction unmatched. The DNA of the CDR3 is TGTGCCAGCAGCCGTACTAGCGGTGCTTACAATGAGCAGTTCTTC. Protein sequence: CASSRTSGAYNEQFF.

This chain joins TRBV5-1 and TRBJ2-1, with 14 bases lining up with TRBD2. Germline V gene sequence: CDR1 SGHRS, CDR2 YFSETQ. This CDR3 is 19 amino acids long. The ends lost 1 base at V and 2 bases at J; junction bases unmatched: 8. As DNA, the CDR3 is TGCGCCAGCAGCTTGACGGGACTAGCGGGAGAGGGAACCTACAATGAGCAGTTCTTC. Translating it yields CASSLTGLAGEGTYNEQFF.

J is TRBJ2-3 and V is TRBV20-1; D may be TRBD2 (6 bases). The CDR3 runs 11 residues. Germline V CDR1 and CDR2: DFQATT, SNEGSKA (reference sequence). The V end lost 6 bases, the J end lost 6 bases, and 10 bases lay between the germline ends. The CDR3 spells CSAGLADTQYF. In nucleotides, the CDR3 is TGCAGTGCGGGCCTAGCGGATACGCAGTATTTT.

The count of this clone is one. This chain uses TRBV29-1 with TRBJ1-1, with a weak D call TRBD1 (6 bases). CDR3 length: 15 residues. V shed 1 base and J shed 0 bases, with 12 bases lying between them. Germline lookup yields CDR1 SQVTM and CDR2 ANQGSEA. Here the CDR3 DNA reads TGCAGCGTTGAAGCAGGGGTCAGCTTGAACACTGAAGCTTTCTTT. Encoded protein: CSVEAGVSLNTEAFF. The full variable domain, completed using reference TRBV29-1 and TRBJ1-1, is SAVISQKPSRDICQRGTSLTIQCQVDSQVTMMFWYRQQPGQSLTLIATANQGSEATYESGFVIDKFPISRPNLTFSTLTVSNMSPEDSSIYLCSVEAGVSLNTEAFFGQGTRLTVV.

This clone came up a few times. The chain carries TRBV2 and TRBJ1-1; 8 bases line up with TRBD1. CDR1 SNHLY and CDR2 FYNNEI come from the germline V gene. The V segment lost 5 bases and the J segment 4 bases; nucleotides outside the gene matches: 6. The CDR3 has 14 amino acids. The CDR3 region is CASSMTGVATEAFF. The CDR3 bases are TGTGCCAGCAGTATGACAGGGGTGGCCACTGAAGCTTTCTTT. Combining the CDR3 with reference TRBV2 and TRBJ1-1 gives the whole variable domain EPEVTQTPSHQVTQMGQEVILRCVPISNHLYFYWYRQILGQKVEFLVSFYNNEISEKSEIFDDQFSVERPDGSNFTLKIRSTKLEDSAMYFCASSMTGVATEAFFGQGTRLTVV.

V gene TRBV6-5 combines with J gene TRBJ1-2, with D hard to call. This CDR3 is built from 13 residues. V was shortened by 5 bases and J by 5 bases, with 12 bases between the two germline ends. Per germline, CDR1 MNHEY and CDR2 SVGAGI. CDR3 amino acids: CASSVGRSYGYTF. CDR3 in DNA: TGTGCCAGCAGTGTTGGCAGGTCTTATGGCTACACCTTC.

This clone was seen a single time. The rearrangement links TRBV5-1 to TRBJ2-1; TRBD1 matches 10 bases. Germline-derived CDR1 and CDR2 are SGHRS and YFSETQ. The CDR3 contains 14 residues. Trimming cost V 8 bases and J 6 bases; bases outside gene matches: 8. CDR3 in amino acids: CASRRDRGINEQFF. CDR3 sequence (DNA): TGCGCCAGTCGCCGGGACAGGGGCATCAATGAGCAGTTCTTC.

The CDR3 region has the DNA TGCAGCGTTGGAAGGACAGGGGTAGGCTCCTACGAGCAGTACTTC. It translates to CSVGRTGVGSYEQYF. This chain links TRBV29-1 with TRBJ2-7, with 9 bases identical to TRBD1. In germline, CDR1 is SQVTM, CDR2 ANQGSEA. CDR3 length: 15 residues. Unmatched junction bases numbered 7, after V lost 4 bases and J lost 0 bases.

The chain couples TRBV30 to TRBJ1-2; possible D gene TRBD1, 6 bases. Germline values: CDR1 GTSNPN, CDR2 SVGIG (reference sequence). The V end lost 5 bases, the J end lost 4 bases, and 20 bases lay between the germline ends. The CDR3 loop spans 15 amino acids. The CDR3 reads CAWAQSYGGLYGYTF. The CDR3 bases are TGTGCCTGGGCCCAATCTTACGGGGGGCTCTATGGCTACACCTTC.

The J gene is TRBJ2-6, the V gene TRBV18; 9 bases line up with TRBD1. The CDR3 covers 17 residues. Germline CDR1 reads KGHSH; CDR2 reads LQKENI. Unmatched junction bases numbered 5, after V lost 3 bases and J lost 2 bases. The CDR3 reads CASSPATGGAGANVLTF. In DNA, the CDR3 is TGTGCCAGCTCACCCGCGACAGGGGGGGCTGGGGCCAACGTCCTGACTTTC.

The V and J genes are TRBV7-6 and TRBJ1-6, with a weak D call TRBD1 (6 bases). CDR1 SGHVS and CDR2 FNYEAQ come from the germline V gene. The CDR3 is made up of 13 amino acids. Trimming shortened V by 10 bases and J by 6 bases, and 13 bases separated the two germline ends. Here the CDR3 reads CAIQRGGNSPLHF. CDR3 DNA sequence: TGTGCCATCCAGAGAGGGGGTAATTCACCCCTCCACTTT.

The chain employs TRBV7-3 and TRBJ2-1, with 14 bases identical to TRBD2. Germline CDR1 reads SGHTA; CDR2 reads FQGTGA. The CDR3 is 17 residues long. V shed 4 bases and J 0 bases; nucleotides not matched to a gene: 2. The CDR3 DNA is TGTGCCAGCAGCTCAGGGACTAGCGGGAGCTCCTACAATGAGCAGTTCTTC. It yields the protein CASSSGTSGSSYNEQFF. Filled out from reference TRBV7-3 and TRBJ2-1, the complete variable domain reads GAGVSQTPSNKVTEKGKYVELRCDPISGHTALYWYRQSLGQGPEFLIYFQGTGAADDSGLPNDRFFAVRPEGSVSTLKIQRTERGDSAVYLCASSSGTSGSSYNEQFFGPGTRLTVL.

The V call is TRBV5-1, the J call TRBJ2-3, with D possibly matching TRBD1 (6 bases). Germline CDR1 and CDR2: SGHRS and YFSETQ. The CDR3 has 11 amino acids. The germline V and J ends were trimmed by 0 bases and 10 bases, with 6 bases remaining between them. The CDR3 is CASSLDRAQYF. Written as DNA, the CDR3 is TGCGCCAGCAGCTTGGACAGGGCGCAGTATTTT.

The gene calls are TRBV30 and TRBJ1-1; no firm D call. Germline lookup yields CDR1 GTSNPN and CDR2 SVGIG (reference sequence). The V end was cut by 3 bases, the J end by 0 bases, with 8 bases between. This CDR3 has 13 residues. The CDR3 DNA is TGTGCCTGGAGAGATCGAGTGAACACTGAAGCTTTCTTT. Its translation: CAWRDRVNTEAFF. The variable domain in full, with the rest retrieved from reference TRBV30 and TRBJ1-1, is SQTIHQWPATLVQPVGSPLSLECTVEGTSNPNLYWYRQAAGRGLQLLFYSVGIGQISSEVPQNLSASRPQDRQFILSSKKLLLSDSGFYLCAWRDRVNTEAFFGQGTRLTVV.

The chain joins TRBV25-1 to TRBJ2-5, with a possible D match to TRBD2 (6 bases). Germline V lookup: CDR1 MGHDK, CDR2 SYGVNS. Trimming removed 2 bases at V and 2 bases at J, with 6 bases between. This CDR3 comprises 13 residues. DNA for the CDR3: TGTGCCAGCAGTGAAGCGGGGCAAGAGACCCAGTACTTC. Translation: CASSEAGQETQYF.

The CDR3 sequence: CASTRAESYEQYF. For the CDR3, the DNA is TGTGCCAGCACCCGAGCGGAGAGCTACGAGCAGTACTTC. The rearrangement links TRBV28 to TRBJ2-7; D may be TRBD2 (5 bases). Germline assignment: CDR1 MDHEN and CDR2 SYDVKM. The CDR3 runs to 13 residues. Trimming took 7 bases from V and 3 from J, leaving 13 bases between them.

The CDR3 region has the DNA TGTGCCAGCAGGGAGACTAGCTCCTCGGGGCAGTTCTTC. Translating it yields CASRETSSSGQFF. V usage is TRBV25-1 and J usage is TRBJ2-1; 7 positions match TRBD2. V lost 6 bases to trimming and J lost 12 bases; unmatched junction nucleotides: 11. CDR1 is MGHDK and CDR2 is SYGVNS in the germline V gene. CDR3 length: 13 residues.